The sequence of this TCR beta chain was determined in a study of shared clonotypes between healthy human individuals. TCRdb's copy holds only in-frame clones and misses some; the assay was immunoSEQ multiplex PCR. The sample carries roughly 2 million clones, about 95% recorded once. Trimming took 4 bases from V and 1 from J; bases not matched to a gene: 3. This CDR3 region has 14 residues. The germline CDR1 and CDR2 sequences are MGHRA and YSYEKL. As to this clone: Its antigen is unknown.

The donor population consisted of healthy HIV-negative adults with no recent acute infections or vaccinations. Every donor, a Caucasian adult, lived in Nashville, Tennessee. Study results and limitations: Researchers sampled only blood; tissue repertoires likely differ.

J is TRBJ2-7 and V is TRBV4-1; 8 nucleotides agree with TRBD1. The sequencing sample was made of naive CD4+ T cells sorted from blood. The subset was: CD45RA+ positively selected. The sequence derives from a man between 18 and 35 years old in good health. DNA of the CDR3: TGCGCCAGCAGCCTATACAGGGGGTCCTACGAGCAGTACTTC. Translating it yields CASSLYRGSYEQYF.